This passage covers 2 T cell receptor beta chains from one sample sequenced in a study of siplizumab effects on memory and regulatory T cells. Repertoires were generated with immunoSEQ multiplex PCR, while TCRdb's copy carries only in-frame clones and drops some. This table holds about 82,000 clones, over 80% found once. Sequencing was performed on Tregs sorted from blood. These receptors were collected from a human donor in good health.

The chain employs TRBV10-1 and TRBJ1-5, with D possibly TRBD1 on 5 matching bases. CDR3 length: 15 residues. Trimming took 3 bases from V and 6 from J, leaving 15 bases between them. Germline CDR1 reads WNHNN; CDR2 reads SYGVQD (reference sequence). The CDR3 protein is CASSEGRVGIQPQHF. In DNA form, the CDR3 reads TGCGCCAGCAGTGAAGGCAGGGTTGGTATTCAGCCCCAGCATTTT.

This clone has just a few counts. The V gene is TRBV9, the J gene TRBJ2-3; D perhaps matches TRBD1 (5 bases). V was pared by 7 bases and J by 5 bases, with 11 bases between. This CDR3 has 12 residues. Germline CDR1 SGDLS, CDR2 YYNGEE. CDR3: CASGQGRDTQYF. The CDR3 coding sequence is TGTGCCAGCGGGCAGGGTCGAGATACGCAGTATTTT. Full variable domain (outside the CDR3, taken from reference TRBV9 and TRBJ2-3): DSGVTQTPKHLITATGQRVTLRCSPRSGDLSVYWYQQSLDQGLQFLIQYYNGEERAKGNILERFSAQQFPDLHSELNLSSLELGDSALYFCASGQGRDTQYFGPGTRLTVL.